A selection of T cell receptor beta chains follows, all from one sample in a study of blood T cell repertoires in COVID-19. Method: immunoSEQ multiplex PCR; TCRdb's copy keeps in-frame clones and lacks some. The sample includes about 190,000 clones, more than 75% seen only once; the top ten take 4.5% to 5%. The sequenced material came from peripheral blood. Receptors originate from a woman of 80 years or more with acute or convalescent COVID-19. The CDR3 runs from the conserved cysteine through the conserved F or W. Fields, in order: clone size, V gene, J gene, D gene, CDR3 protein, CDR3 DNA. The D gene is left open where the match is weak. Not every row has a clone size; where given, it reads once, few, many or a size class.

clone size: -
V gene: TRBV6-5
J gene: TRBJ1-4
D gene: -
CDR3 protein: CASSYTPLRVEKLFF
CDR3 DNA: TGTGCCAGCAGTTACACCCCCTTGAGGGTAGAAAAACTGTTTTTT

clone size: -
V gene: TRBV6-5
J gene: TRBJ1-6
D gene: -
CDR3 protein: CASSLKDSGSPLHF
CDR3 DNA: TGTGCCAGCAGTTTGAAAGACAGTGGATCACCCCTCCACTTT

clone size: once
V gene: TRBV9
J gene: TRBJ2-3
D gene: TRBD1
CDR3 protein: CASSMSGQIPDTQYF
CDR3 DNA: TGTGCCAGCAGCATGTCGGGACAGATCCCAGATACGCAGTATTTT

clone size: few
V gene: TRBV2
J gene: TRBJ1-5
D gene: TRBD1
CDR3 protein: CASTGTGGEPQHF
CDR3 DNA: TGTGCCAGCACCGGGACAGGGGGAGAACCCCAGCATTTT

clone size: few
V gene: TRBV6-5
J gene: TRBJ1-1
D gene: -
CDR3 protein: CASSPGGGRAFF
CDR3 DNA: TGTGCCAGCAGCCCCGGTGGGGGGAGAGCTTTCTTT

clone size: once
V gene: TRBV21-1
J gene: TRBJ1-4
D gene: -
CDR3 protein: CAGQGNTEKLFF
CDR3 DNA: TGTGCCGGGCAGGGGAATACCGAAAAACTGTTTTTT

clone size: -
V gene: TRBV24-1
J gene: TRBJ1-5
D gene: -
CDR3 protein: CATSPALPSGNQPQHF
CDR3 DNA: TGTGCCACCAGTCCGGCCCTTCCGTCCGGGAATCAGCCCCAGCATTTT

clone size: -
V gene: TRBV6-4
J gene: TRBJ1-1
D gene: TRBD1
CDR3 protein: CASRPQGQANTEAFF
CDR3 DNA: TGTGCCAGCAGGCCACAGGGGCAGGCGAACACTGAAGCTTTCTTT

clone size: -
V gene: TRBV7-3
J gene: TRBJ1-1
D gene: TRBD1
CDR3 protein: CASSPTRDSGGTEAFF
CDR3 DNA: TGTGCCAGCAGCCCGACACGGGACAGCGGTGGGACTGAAGCTTTCTTT

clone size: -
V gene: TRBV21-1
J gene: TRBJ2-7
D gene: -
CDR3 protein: CASSRLDQGAQGKGYEQYF
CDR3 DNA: TGTGCCAGCAGCAGGTTAGATCAGGGGGCGCAGGGTAAAGGTTACGAGCAGTACTTC

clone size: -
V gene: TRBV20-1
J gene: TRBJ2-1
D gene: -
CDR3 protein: CSARDLNEQFF
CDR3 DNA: TGCAGTGCTAGAGATCTAAATGAGCAGTTCTTC

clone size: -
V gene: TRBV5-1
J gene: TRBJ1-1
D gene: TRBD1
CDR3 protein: CASSGTGLSYTEAFF
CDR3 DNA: TGCGCCAGCTCCGGGACAGGGCTAAGTTACACTGAAGCTTTCTTT

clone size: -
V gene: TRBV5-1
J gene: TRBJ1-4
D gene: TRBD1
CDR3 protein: CASSLQGANEKLFF
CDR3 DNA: TGCGCCAGCAGCTTGCAGGGGGCTAATGAAAAACTGTTTTTT

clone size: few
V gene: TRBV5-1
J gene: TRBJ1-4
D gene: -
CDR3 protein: CASRQGTNEKLFF
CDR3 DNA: TGCGCCAGCAGACAGGGAACAAATGAAAAACTGTTTTTT

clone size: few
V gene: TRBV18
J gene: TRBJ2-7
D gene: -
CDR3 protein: CASSPGLRDYEQYF
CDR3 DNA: TGTGCCAGCTCACCAGGTCTCAGGGACTACGAGCAGTACTTC

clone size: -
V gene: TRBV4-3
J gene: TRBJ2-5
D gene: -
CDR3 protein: CASSLSRTHTGTQYF
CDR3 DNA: TGCGCCAGCAGCCTCTCGAGGACCCACACAGGGACCCAGTACTTC

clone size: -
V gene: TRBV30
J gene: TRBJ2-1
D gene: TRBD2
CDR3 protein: CACSLAGGAEQFF
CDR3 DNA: TGTGCCTGCTCTCTAGCGGGAGGCGCCGAGCAGTTCTTC

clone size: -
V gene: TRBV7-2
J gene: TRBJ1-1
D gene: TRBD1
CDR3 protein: CASSGAAGTGATEAFF
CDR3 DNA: TGTGCCAGCAGCGGAGCAGCCGGGACAGGGGCCACTGAAGCTTTCTTT

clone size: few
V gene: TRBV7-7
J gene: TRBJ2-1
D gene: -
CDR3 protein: CASSLAAHNRRETYNEQFF
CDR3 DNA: TGTGCTAGCAGCTTAGCTGCGCACAATCGGCGGGAAACCTACAATGAGCAGTTCTTC

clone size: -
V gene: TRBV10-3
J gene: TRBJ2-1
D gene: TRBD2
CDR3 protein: CAIRRSGTSGRNEQFF
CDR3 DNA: TGTGCCATCAGGAGATCCGGGACTAGCGGGAGAAATGAGCAGTTCTTC

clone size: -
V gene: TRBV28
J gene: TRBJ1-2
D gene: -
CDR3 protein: CASTPVSYGYTF
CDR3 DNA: TGTGCCAGCACCCCCGTCAGCTATGGCTACACCTTC

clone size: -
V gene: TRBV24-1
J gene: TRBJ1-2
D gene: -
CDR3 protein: CATSDAGINYGYTF
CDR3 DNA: TGTGCCACCAGTGATGCGGGAATTAACTATGGCTACACCTTC